This passage covers 15 T cell receptor beta chains from one sample sequenced in a study of shared clonotypes between healthy human individuals. Sequencing was performed with immunoSEQ multiplex PCR; in TCRdb, only in-frame clones are kept and a portion is missing. The sample has 950,000 to 1,100,000 clones; under 80% are singletons. Input material: memory CD4+ T cells sorted from blood. Subset reported: CD45RA-negative fraction. These receptors were taken from a man younger than 30 in good health.

The chain combines TRBV2 with TRBJ2-5; 10 bases match TRBD2. The CDR3 has 15 amino acids. Looked up from germline, CDR1 is SNHLY and CDR2 is FYNNEI. Trimming removed 6 bases from V and 0 bases from J; junction bases left unmatched: 4. The CDR3 here is CASSLAGGDQETQYF. In DNA form, the CDR3 reads TGTGCCAGCAGCTTAGCGGGGGGCGACCAAGAGACCCAGTACTTC.

The chain combines TRBV28 with TRBJ1-1, with D hard to call. V lost 4 bases and J lost 9, with 12 bases in between. This CDR3 is built from 12 residues. Germline CDR1 reads MDHEN; CDR2 reads SYDVKM. Written as DNA, the CDR3 is TGTGCCAGCAGTTCTATAGGGCAAAAAGCTTTCTTT. The encoded protein is CASSSIGQKAFF.

This clone occurred once. This rearrangement joins TRBV28 to TRBJ1-6; no clear D gene. The CDR3 has 14 residues. Per germline, CDR1 MDHEN and CDR2 SYDVKM. Deletions cut 3 bases from V and 9 bases from J, with 12 bases between. CDR3 residues: CASSLAQVRSPLHF. CDR3 in DNA: TGTGCCAGCAGTTTGGCGCAAGTGCGTTCACCCCTCCACTTT.

As for this clone: Other DNA sequences in the sample encode the same CDR3. V and J are TRBV5-1 and TRBJ2-7; D is uncertain. This CDR3 contains 12 residues. Looked up from germline, CDR1 is SGHRS and CDR2 is YFSETQ. The germline V and J ends were trimmed by 1 base and 4 bases, with 6 bases remaining between them. The CDR3 nucleotides are TGCGCCAGCAGCTTGACGTCGTACGAGCAGTACTTC. Its protein product is CASSLTSYEQYF.

The rearrangement links TRBV2 to TRBJ1-5; 7 positions match TRBD1. This CDR3 spans 14 amino acids. V dropped 4 bases and J dropped 2; count of bases not matched to a gene: 2. Germline V gene lookup returns CDR1 SNHLY and CDR2 FYNNEI. The CDR3 DNA is TGTGCCAGCAGTGCGCAGGGGGGCAATCAGCCCCAGCATTTT. It codes for CASSAQGGNQPQHF.

V usage is TRBV28 and J usage is TRBJ1-2; possibly TRBD1 for D (5 bases). CDR1 and CDR2 from the germline V gene are MDHEN and SYDVKM. The ends were cut back, 3 bases at V and 6 bases at J, with 11 bases in the middle. CDR3 length equals 13 residues. This CDR3 is CASSFYRLNGYTF. CDR3 coding DNA: TGTGCCAGCAGTTTCTACAGGCTCAATGGCTACACCTTC.

This clone was seen a few times. This chain connects TRBV5-4 to TRBJ2-3; tentatively, D is TRBD1 (6 bases). The germline V and J ends were trimmed by 4 bases and 0 bases, with 9 bases remaining between them. The CDR3 is 14 amino acids. The germline V gene encodes CDR1 SGHNT and CDR2 YYREEE (reference sequence). As DNA, the CDR3 is TGTGCCAGCAGCCGGACAGCGAGCACAGATACGCAGTATTTT. This translates into CASSRTASTDTQYF.

This chain joins TRBV27 and TRBJ2-7; possible D gene TRBD2, 5 bases. The germline V gene has CDR1 MNHEY and CDR2 SMNVEV (reference sequence). Trimming left V 6 bases short and J 2 bases short, with 11 bases between. The CDR3 sequence is 13 residues long. CDR3 coding DNA: TGTGCCAGCAGAACCAGCGGCCCCTACGAGCAGTACTTC. Translation gives CASRTSGPYEQYF.

This clone has a handful of counts. This chain links TRBV27 with TRBJ1-2; TRBD1 matches at 7 bases. The trim removed 3 bases at V and 4 bases at J, leaving 2 bases unmatched. The germline V gene has CDR1 MNHEY and CDR2 SMNVEV (reference sequence). The CDR3 contains 13 residues. In DNA form, the CDR3 reads TGTGCCAGCAGTTTCGACAGGGCCTATGGCTACACCTTC. Translation: CASSFDRAYGYTF.

V usage is TRBV18 and J usage is TRBJ2-7; 7 positions match TRBD2. The germline gives CDR1 KGHSH, CDR2 LQKENI. The CDR3 is made up of 14 amino acids. The V and J ends lost 6 bases and 7 bases, in that order; junction bases with no gene match: 12. The CDR3, as DNA: TGTGCCAGCTCCCCTGGACTAGGGATATGGGAGCAGTACTTC. Its protein product is CASSPGLGIWEQYF.

The chain links TRBV6-6 to TRBJ1-1; D unclear. V gave up 6 bases and J gave up 1 base, with 12 bases separating them. CDR3 length: 14 amino acids. Germline V lookup: CDR1 MNHNY, CDR2 SVGAGI (reference sequence). As DNA, the CDR3 is TGTGCCAGCAGGGGGTGGACGTGGAACACTGAAGCTTTCTTT. This encodes CASRGWTWNTEAFF.

V usage is TRBV4-1 and J usage is TRBJ2-7; D ambiguous. The germline V gene encodes CDR1 MGHRA and CDR2 YSYEKL. V lost 0 bases to trimming and J lost 6 bases, with 12 bases between them. The length of the CDR3 is 14 residues. In DNA form, the CDR3 reads TGCGCCAGCAGCCAAGATTTCCTCCCGGGCGAGCAGTACTTC. This codes for CASSQDFLPGEQYF.

On this clone itself: Distinct nucleotide sequences in the sample also encode this CDR3. The chain employs TRBV30 and TRBJ2-5, with unresolved D. This CDR3 has 12 amino acids. The V gene's germline CDR1 is GTSNPN and CDR2 SVGIG (reference sequence). Trimming cost V 0 bases and J 4 bases, with 6 bases left between them. The CDR3 nucleotides are TGTGCCTGGAGTGTGGGCAGAGAGACCCAGTACTTC. Translated: CAWSVGRETQYF.

In this sample, this clone turned up once. The chain uses TRBV5-6 and TRBJ1-5, with 8 bases aligning to TRBD1. Trimming took 0 bases from V and 7 from J; bases not matched to a gene: 3. CDR3 length: 14 residues. Germline V lookup: CDR1 SGHDT, CDR2 YYEEEE. CDR3 nucleotides: TGTGCCAGCAGCTTGGCAGGGGGCGAGCAGCCCCAGCATTTT. Protein: CASSLAGGEQPQHF.

The chain links TRBV5-4 to TRBJ2-5, with D possibly being TRBD2 (6 bases). V was cut by 4 bases and J by 0 bases, with 19 bases left in between. CDR1 and CDR2 (germline): SGHNT, YYREEE (reference sequence). The CDR3 has 17 residues. The CDR3 sequence: CASSPGVAPMYQETQYF. The CDR3 coding sequence is TGTGCCAGCAGCCCGGGGGTAGCGCCAATGTACCAAGAGACCCAGTACTTC.